One and the same sample provided the 3 T cell receptor beta chains below, sequenced in a study of CD8+ T cells in alopecia areata (dated by TCRdb to 2016 to 2018). Receptor amplification or capture employed the immunoSEQ multiplex PCR assay. For TCR sequencing, RNA was extracted from every sample and reverse transcribed into cDNA to serve as template. Not all clones reach the TCRdb copy of this immuneACCESS table, which keeps in-frame sequences only. Checked studies attribute under half of the gap to unresolved V genes and leave the rest unexplained. This sample comprises under 150,000 clones, about 50% of them detected only once. The ten largest clones add up to under 12% of the sample. The sample consisted of NKG2D-low CD8+ T cells sorted from blood. The intended sense of this specimen's cell subset or site label: sorted CD8+ NKG2D-low blood T cells. Source of these receptors: a human donor with alopecia areata.

The chain uses TRBV29-1 and TRBJ1-1; D is unresolved. This CDR3 is 11 amino acids long. Germline CDR1 reads SQVTM; CDR2 reads ANQGSEA. V was cut by 5 bases and J by 3 bases, with 7 bases left in between. The CDR3 spells CSVRLDTEAFF. The CDR3 region has the DNA TGCAGCGTTCGTCTGGACACTGAAGCTTTCTTT.

A word on this clone: Germline is not matched at one junction end, which may reflect a read error. The chain is built from TRBV29-1 and TRBJ1-1; D gene unclear. Germline V CDR1 and CDR2: SQVTM, ANQGSEA. This CDR3 spans 11 amino acids. CDR3: CGVDEGSEAFF. The CDR3 DNA is TGCGGCGTTGACGAGGGTTCTGAAGCTTTCTTT.

This clone was seen a handful of times. The J gene is TRBJ1-3, the V gene TRBV28; D gene unclear. Germline CDR1 reads MDHEN; CDR2 reads SYDVKM. Trimming removed 3 bases from V and 0 bases from J, with 3 bases in between. This CDR3 is built from 13 residues. The CDR3: CASSFISGNTIYF. The CDR3 DNA reads TGTGCCAGCAGTTTCATCTCTGGAAACACCATATATTTT.